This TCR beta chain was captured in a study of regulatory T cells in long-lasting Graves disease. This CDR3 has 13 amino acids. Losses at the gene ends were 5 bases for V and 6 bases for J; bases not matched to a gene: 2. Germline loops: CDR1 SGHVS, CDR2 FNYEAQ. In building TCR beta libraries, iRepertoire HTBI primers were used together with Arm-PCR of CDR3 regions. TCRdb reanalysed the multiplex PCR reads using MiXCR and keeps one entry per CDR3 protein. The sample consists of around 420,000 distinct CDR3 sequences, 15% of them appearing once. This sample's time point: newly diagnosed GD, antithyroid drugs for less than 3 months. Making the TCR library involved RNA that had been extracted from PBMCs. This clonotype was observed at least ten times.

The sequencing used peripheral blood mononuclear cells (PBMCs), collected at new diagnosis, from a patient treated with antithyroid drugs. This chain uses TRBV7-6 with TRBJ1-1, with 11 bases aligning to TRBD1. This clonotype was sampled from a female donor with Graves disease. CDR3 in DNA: TGTGCCAGCAGCAGGGGACAGGGGGCTGAAGCTTTCTTT. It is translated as CASSRGQGAEAFF.